The 20 T cell receptor beta chains below all came from one sample that was sequenced in a study of metastatic and nonmetastatic thyroid tumors. Using MiXCR, TCRdb re-called clones from the PCR reads. The sample lists about 45,000 clones; around 4% were seen once. Before thyroid surgery, none of the patients had received any treatment. The specimen sequenced was blood. These receptors came from a female donor with papillary thyroid cancer or a benign thyroid nodule (not recorded which). Some clones in this sample may be carry-over from other donors' samples.

About this clone itself: A read error is possible here, since a much larger clone lies one base away. The gene calls are TRBV29-1 and TRBJ2-5; 8 nucleotides match TRBD2. The CDR3 is made up of 12 amino acids. Germline assignment: CDR1 SQVTM and CDR2 ANQGSEA. V lost 4 bases and J lost 4; bases outside the gene matches: 2. The CDR3 is CSVALAGETQYF. As DNA, the CDR3 is TGCAGCGTTGCGCTAGCGGGAGAGACCCAGTACTTC.

This clone was found many times. The chain is built from TRBV20-1 and TRBJ1-6; D unresolved. Trimming shortened V by 0 bases and J by 0 bases, and 12 bases separated the two germline ends. Germline CDR1 is DFQATT and CDR2 is SNEGSKA (reference sequence). The CDR3 extends over 17 amino acids. The CDR3 DNA sequence: TGCAGTGCTAGAGATTTGGGAGCGAGCTCCTATAATTCACCCCTCCACTTT. It encodes CSARDLGASSYNSPLHF.

In this sample, this clone turned up many times. The chain has TRBV4-1 and TRBJ1-6, with D perhaps matching TRBD1 (6 bases). CDR3 length equals 17 residues. Trimming left V 2 bases short and J 4 bases short, with 15 bases between. The germline V gene encodes CDR1 MGHRA and CDR2 YSYEKL. CDR3 region: CASSQTSQGLYNSPLHF. The CDR3 bases are TGCGCCAGCAGCCAAACCTCGCAGGGGCTTTATAATTCACCCCTCCACTTT.

This clone was observed a few times. One end of the junction varies from germline; a read error may be responsible. The same CDR3 is also encoded by other DNA sequences in this sample. This rearrangement joins TRBV9 to TRBJ2-1, with 7 positions matching TRBD2. Germline CDR1 SGDLS, CDR2 YYNGEE. The CDR3 is 17 amino acids. The CDR3 sequence: CASSGGAAGTSYNEQFF. CDR3 bases: TGTGCCAGCAGTGGTGGGGCAGCGGGAACCTCCTACAATGAGCAGTTCTTT.

There are many counts of this clone. The chain carries TRBV19 and TRBJ2-6, with a weak D call TRBD1 (6 bases). This CDR3 spans 16 amino acids. Per germline, CDR1 LNHDA and CDR2 SQIVND (reference sequence). Trimming left V 4 bases short and J 0 bases short, with 10 bases between. CDR3 DNA: TGTGCCAGTAGTAAGGGGGTGACCTCTGGGGCCAACGTCCTGACTTTC. This sequence encodes CASSKGVTSGANVLTF.

In this sample, this clone turned up many times. Additional DNA sequences in this sample encode the identical CDR3. The V and J genes are TRBV20-1 and TRBJ2-3; no definite D call. The germline CDR1 and CDR2 sequences are DFQATT and SNEGSKA (reference sequence). The V end lost 2 bases, the J end lost 2 bases, and 5 bases lay between the germline ends. The CDR3 runs 12 residues. The CDR3 sequence: CSARQDTDTQYF. The CDR3 DNA follows: TGCAGTGCTAGACAGGACACAGATACGCAGTATTTT.

This clone was recorded a few times. One base away lies a much larger clone, so this may be a sequencing read error. The chain is built from TRBV5-5 and TRBJ2-1; 9 positions agree with TRBD1. This CDR3 spans 18 amino acids. Germline CDR1 is SGHKS and CDR2 is YYEKEE (reference sequence). V lost 1 base, J lost 4 bases, and 12 bases stayed unmatched. The CDR3 loop is CASSLPRVDRGDYNEQFF. The CDR3 bases are TGTGCCAGCAGCTTGCCCCGGGTCGACAGGGGGGATTACAATGAGCAGTTCTTC.

This clone was found many times. The V gene is TRBV10-3, the J gene TRBJ2-4, with a tentative D call TRBD2 (6 bases). The germline V gene has CDR1 ENHRY and CDR2 SYGVKD. The length of the CDR3 is 16 residues. V was clipped by 0 bases and J by 0 bases, with 9 bases between them. This CDR3 reads CAISESEGLAKNIQYF. The CDR3 DNA follows: TGTGCCATCAGTGAGTCGGAGGGGTTAGCCAAAAACATTCAGTACTTC.

This chain uses TRBV14 with TRBJ2-3; 8 bases line up with TRBD1. Germline V CDR1 and CDR2: SGHDN, FVKESK. V lost 0 bases to trimming and J lost 0 bases; unmatched junction nucleotides: 5. The CDR3 sequence is 17 residues long. DNA for the CDR3: TGTGCCAGCAGCCAAGATGCAGGGGGCTCTAGCACAGATACGCAGTATTTT. Protein product: CASSQDAGGSSTDTQYF.

In this sample, this clone turned up a few times. The chain employs TRBV29-1 and TRBJ1-3; the match to TRBD1 covers 7 bases. The germline CDR1 and CDR2 sequences are SQVTM and ANQGSEA. The CDR3 runs to 15 residues. V gave up 7 bases and J gave up 0 bases; unmatched junction bases: 9. Here the CDR3 reads CSARTGTNSGNTIYF. The DNA for the CDR3 is TGCAGCGCTCGGACAGGCACTAACTCTGGAAACACCATATATTTT.

This clone was picked up many times. The genes are TRBV3-1 and TRBJ2-1; maybe TRBD1 (6 bases). Trimming took off 5 bases at V and 9 bases at J, with 17 bases between the two ends. The CDR3 spans 14 residues. Germline values: CDR1 LGHDT, CDR2 YNNKEL (reference sequence). The CDR3 reads CASSSAVGAGEQFF. The CDR3 bases are TGTGCCAGCAGCTCCGCGGTGGGGGCTGGTGAGCAGTTCTTC.

This clone appeared a few times. CDR3 DNA sequence: TGCAGTGCTAGAGACCAAACTAGCGACAATGAGCAGTTCTTC. Amino acids: CSARDQTSDNEQFF. This chain links TRBV20-1 with TRBJ2-1; 7 nucleotides match TRBD2. The CDR3 spans 14 residues. CDR1 is DFQATT and CDR2 is SNEGSKA in the germline V gene (reference sequence). V shed 0 bases and J 5 bases; nucleotides not matched to a gene: 4.

This clone was seen at least ten times. The chain uses TRBV11-3 and TRBJ1-3, with unresolved D. V dropped 4 bases and J dropped 0 bases, with 10 bases sitting between them. This CDR3 region has 15 residues. Germline V gene data show CDR1 as SGHNT and CDR2 as YENEEA. The CDR3 here is CASSSGPISGNTIYF. As DNA, the CDR3 is TGTGCCAGCAGCTCCGGACCTATCTCTGGAAACACCATATATTTT.

Many counts were recorded for this clone. This chain uses TRBV10-3 with TRBJ2-3, with D maybe TRBD2 (5 bases). This CDR3 contains 14 residues. Germline-derived CDR1 and CDR2 are ENHRY and SYGVKD. V lost 10 bases and J lost 0, with 14 bases in between. The CDR3 DNA follows: TGTGCCACGCAAGACTGGGAGAGCACAGATACGCAGTATTTT. This translates into CATQDWESTDTQYF.

In this sample, this clone turned up many times. This rearrangement joins TRBV19 to TRBJ1-1; D is undetermined. Per germline, CDR1 LNHDA and CDR2 SQIVND (reference sequence). The CDR3 has 15 amino acids. V lost 4 bases and J lost 2, with 14 bases in between. The CDR3 region has the DNA TGTGCCAGTAGTACTACTGCGACATTAAACACTGAAGCTTTCTTT. Its translation: CASSTTATLNTEAFF.

This clone was detected many times. This sequence joins TRBV24-1 and TRBJ2-1, with a possible D match to TRBD2 (5 bases). V was pared by 4 bases and J by 7 bases, with 16 bases between. Germline lookup yields CDR1 KGHDR and CDR2 SFDVKD. The CDR3 has 15 residues. The chain's CDR3 is CATSDRGILGNEQFF. The CDR3 DNA sequence: TGTGCCACCAGTGACCGGGGTATTCTGGGGAATGAGCAGTTCTTC.

This clone was recorded a few times. The chain employs TRBV6-9 and TRBJ1-2; unclear D gene. Germline V lookup: CDR1 MNHGY, CDR2 SVAAGI. This CDR3 spans 14 amino acids. Trimming took off 4 bases at V and 8 bases at J, with 17 bases between the two ends. CDR3 amino acids: CASSLHGLWEGYTF. The CDR3 region has the DNA TGTGCCAGCAGTTTGCACGGGCTTTGGGAAGGCTACACCTTC.

The genes are TRBV6-1 and TRBJ1-6; D unclear. The CDR3 loop spans 16 amino acids. Trimming removed 7 bases from V and 5 bases from J, with 18 bases in between. Germline V gene sequence: CDR1 MNHNS, CDR2 SASEGT. CDR3 loop: CASTPSLAADNSPLHF. CDR3 DNA: TGTGCCAGCACCCCGAGTTTGGCAGCCGATAATTCACCCCTCCACTTT.

The rearrangement joins TRBV12-3 or TRBV12-4 to TRBJ1-5; D call uncertain. Deletions cut 1 base from V and 5 bases from J, with 9 bases between. This CDR3 has 14 amino acids. CDR3 loop: CASSLGGIDQPQHF. CDR3 DNA: TGTGCCAGCAGTTTAGGTGGGATCGATCAGCCCCAGCATTTT.

This clone was seen ten or more times. Here the CDR3 reads CASSQDVSTYEQYF. The CDR3 nucleotides read TGCGCCAGCAGCCAAGATGTATCCACCTACGAGCAGTACTTC. The V and J genes are TRBV4-1 and TRBJ2-7; unclear D gene. The germline CDR1 and CDR2 sequences are MGHRA and YSYEKL. The germline V and J ends were trimmed by 0 bases and 2 bases, with 8 bases remaining between them. This CDR3 is 14 amino acids long.